This T cell receptor beta chain was recovered during a study of T cells in Graves' hyperthyroidism and ophthalmopathy. Study-wide context: Prior to any treatment, at the point of initial diagnosis, peripheral blood was collected.

CDR1 and CDR2 from the germline V gene are MNHNS and SASEGT. The CDR3 runs 15 residues. The J segment lost 6 bases and the V segment lost 4 bases, leaving 6 bases of the junction unmatched. This clonotype was picked up many times. RNA transcripts provided the source from which TCR beta CDR3 regions were amplified. The HTBI set primed first-round TCR CDR3 RT-PCR. TCRdb reprocessed the multiplex PCR reads via MiXCR and lists one record per CDR3 protein. Of approximately 600,000 distinct CDR3 sequences listed, roughly 14% are singletons. This sequence was found in a woman aged 40 to 50 with Graves' ophthalmopathy. The sequencing input was blood. The chain joins TRBV6-1 to TRBJ1-5, with 10 bases matching TRBD1. CDR3 region: CASSADRGRVQPQHF. The CDR3 DNA reads as TGTGCCAGCAGTGCAGACAGGGGGCGAGTTCAGCCCCAGCATTTT.